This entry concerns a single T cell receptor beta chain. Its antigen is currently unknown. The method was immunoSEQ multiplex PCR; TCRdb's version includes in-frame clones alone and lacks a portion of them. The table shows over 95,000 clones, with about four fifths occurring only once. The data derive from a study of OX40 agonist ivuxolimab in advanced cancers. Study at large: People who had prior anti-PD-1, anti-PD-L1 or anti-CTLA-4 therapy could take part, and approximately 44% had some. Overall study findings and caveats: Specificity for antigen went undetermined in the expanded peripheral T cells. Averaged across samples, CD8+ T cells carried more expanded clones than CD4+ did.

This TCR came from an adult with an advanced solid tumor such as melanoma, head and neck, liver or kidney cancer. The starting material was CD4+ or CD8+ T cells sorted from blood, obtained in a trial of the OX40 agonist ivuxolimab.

The CDR3 spells CASSPTGRGRASYNEQFF. The CDR3 DNA reads as TGTGCCAGCAGCCCTACAGGGCGCGGGAGGGCCTCCTACAATGAGCAGTTCTTC. V usage is TRBV7-3 and J usage is TRBJ2-1, with TRBD2 matching over 9 bases. The CDR3 extends over 18 amino acids. J lost 0 bases, V lost 5 bases, and 11 bases had no gene match. Germline V gene lookup returns CDR1 SGHTA and CDR2 FQGTGA.